This TCR beta chain comes out of a study of T-cell reconstitution after alpha-beta-depleted transplantation in children. The TCRbeta library incorporated unique molecular identifiers. TCRdb itself ran the PCR reads through MiXCR, one entry per CDR3 protein. The sample includes 380,000 or so distinct CDR3 sequences, about 14% of them seen just once. Germline V lookup: CDR1 LGHDT, CDR2 YNNKEL (reference sequence). V was pared by 7 bases and J by 1 base, with 16 bases between. The CDR3 has 15 amino acids. This receptor was taken from a human donor who donated a stem cell graft to a child with Fanconi anemia. V is TRBV3-1 and J is TRBJ1-1; D unclear. The input for sequencing was PBMCs, taken from the stem cell graft. The CDR3 spells CASNARRNSNTEAFF. The DNA for the CDR3 is TGTGCCAGCAACGCGAGACGGAATTCGAACACTGAAGCTTTCTTT.